The 9 T cell receptor beta chains below were found in one sample sequenced in a study of shared clonotypes between healthy human individuals. The table came from immunoSEQ multiplex PCR; TCRdb's copy has only in-frame clones and leaves some out. In the table there are more than 900,000 clones, around 78% of which are singletons. Sample: memory CD4+ T cells from PBMCs. Subset denoted: CD45RA-negative fraction. Receptor source: a man between 18 and 29 years old in good health. Some clones in this sample may be carry-over from other donors' samples.

Worth noting for this clone: This sample includes further DNA sequences coding for the same CDR3. The genes are TRBV7-8 and TRBJ2-1; D not certain. Germline V gene data show CDR1 as SGHVS and CDR2 as FQNEAQ. The ends were cut back, 4 bases at V and 2 bases at J, with 6 bases in the middle. The CDR3 is made up of 13 amino acids. Here the CDR3 reads CASSSDTYNEQFF. DNA for the CDR3: TGTGCCAGCAGCTCCGACACCTACAATGAGCAGTTCTTC. Complete variable domain (other parts from reference TRBV7-8 and TRBJ2-1): GAGVSQSPRYKVAKRGQDVALRCDPISGHVSLFWYQQALGQGPEFLTYFQNEAQLDKSGLPSDRFFAERPEGSVSTLKIQRTQQEDSAVYLCASSSDTYNEQFFGPGTRLTVL.

This clone was observed a single time. The V call is TRBV15, the J call TRBJ1-2, with 7 bases that match TRBD1. Trimming at V came to 1 base and at J to 3 bases, leaving 5 bases not matched to a gene. Germline values: CDR1 LNHNV, CDR2 YYDKDF (reference sequence). The CDR3 contains 15 residues. CDR3 sequence (DNA): TGTGCCACCAGCAGAGGTGTGGGGACAGACTATGGCTACACCTTC. It specifies CATSRGVGTDYGYTF.

The V and J genes are TRBV29-1 and TRBJ1-1; D not resolved. V was trimmed by 7 bases and J by 1 base, leaving 10 bases between them. The CDR3 totals 12 residues. Germline V CDR1 and CDR2: SQVTM, ANQGSEA. The CDR3 DNA follows: TGCAGCGAACGAGCAGAGAACACTGAAGCTTTCTTT. Its translation: CSERAENTEAFF.

This clone turned up a few times. The V call is TRBV29-1, the J call TRBJ1-5, with a weak D call TRBD1 (5 bases). Trimming took off 6 bases at V and 0 bases at J, with 12 bases between the two ends. The V gene's germline CDR1 is SQVTM and CDR2 ANQGSEA. The CDR3 contains 14 residues. This CDR3 is CSVATDISNQPQHF. CDR3 DNA sequence: TGCAGCGTAGCCACGGACATTAGCAATCAGCCCCAGCATTTT.

The table lists this clone with a few counts. The CDR3 DNA sequence: TGTGCCAGCAGCCCAGGGACTAGCGGATACACAGATACGCAGTATTTT. Protein sequence: CASSPGTSGYTDTQYF. The chain is built from TRBV5-4 and TRBJ2-3; 11 positions match TRBD2. V shed 4 bases, J shed 2 bases, and the junction held 6 bases outside the gene matches. Germline assignment: CDR1 SGHNT and CDR2 YYREEE (reference sequence). The CDR3 has 16 amino acids.

J is TRBJ2-1 and V is TRBV5-1, with 8 positions matching TRBD2. This CDR3 has 19 residues. Germline V lookup: CDR1 SGHRS, CDR2 YFSETQ. V lost 4 bases to trimming and J lost 2 bases; unmatched junction nucleotides: 17. CDR3 region: CASSRPGLAGMVTYNEQFF. CDR3 nucleotides: TGCGCCAGCAGCCGACCGGGATTAGCGGGAATGGTGACCTACAATGAGCAGTTCTTC.

In regard to this clone: The same CDR3 can be traced to other DNA sequences in this sample. This chain connects TRBV5-6 to TRBJ1-1; 11 nucleotides line up with TRBD1. V trimming: 0 bases; J trimming: 4 bases; junction bases outside the gene matches: 2. This CDR3 comprises 15 residues. The germline gives CDR1 SGHDT, CDR2 YYEEEE. CDR3 coding DNA: TGTGCCAGCAGCTTGGCCGGGACAGGGGGCACTGAAGCTTTCTTT. It is translated as CASSLAGTGGTEAFF.

This clone was detected ten times or more. The V gene is TRBV6-5, the J gene TRBJ1-2; maybe TRBD1 (5 bases). Trimming removed 6 bases from V and 7 bases from J, with 15 bases in between. The germline V gene encodes CDR1 MNHEY and CDR2 SVGAGI. This CDR3 spans 13 amino acids. Here the CDR3 DNA reads TGTGCCAGCAGCCTGGGGCAATTTGGTGGCTACACCTTC. The encoded protein is CASSLGQFGGYTF.

The genes are TRBV5-1 and TRBJ2-2; TRBD2 agrees at 7 bases. This CDR3 region has 16 residues. Germline V CDR1 and CDR2: SGHRS, YFSETQ. V shed 4 bases and J 7 bases; nucleotides not matched to a gene: 13. DNA of the CDR3: TGCGCCAGCAGCGGAGAGCGGGGATTTATGGTCGGGGAGCTGTTTTTT. It is translated as CASSGERGFMVGELFF.